The present T cell receptor (beta chain) was sequenced within a study of blood T cell repertoires in COVID-19. Study-wide context: Italy, Spain and the United States were the sources of the convalescent and acute COVID-19 samples. PBMCs, B-cell-depleted T cells, or T cells provided the cDNA or gDNA that made up the material.

Per the study methods: Quantification of nucleated cells was approximated via reference gene primer amplification. Repertoires were generated with immunoSEQ multiplex PCR, while TCRdb's copy carries only in-frame clones and drops some. V, J and clone size reflect that table, while D and trimming were determined from the DNA. This table has approximately 85,000 clones, 85% to 90% appearing once. This clonotype originated in a woman older than 75 in a cohort sampled during active or convalescent COVID-19. The specimen sequenced was peripheral blood.

The CDR3 coding sequence is TGTGCCAGCAGCTTAGATTGGAGGGGTGGCAATCAGCCCCAGCATTTT. Amino acid sequence: CASSLDWRGGNQPQHF. The chain employs TRBV7-2 and TRBJ1-5, with TRBD1 as a possible D gene (5 bases). CDR1 is SGHTA, CDR2 FQGNSA, per germline. The V gene lost 1 base and the J gene lost 2 bases, with 12 bases spanning the gap. CDR3 length: 16 amino acids.